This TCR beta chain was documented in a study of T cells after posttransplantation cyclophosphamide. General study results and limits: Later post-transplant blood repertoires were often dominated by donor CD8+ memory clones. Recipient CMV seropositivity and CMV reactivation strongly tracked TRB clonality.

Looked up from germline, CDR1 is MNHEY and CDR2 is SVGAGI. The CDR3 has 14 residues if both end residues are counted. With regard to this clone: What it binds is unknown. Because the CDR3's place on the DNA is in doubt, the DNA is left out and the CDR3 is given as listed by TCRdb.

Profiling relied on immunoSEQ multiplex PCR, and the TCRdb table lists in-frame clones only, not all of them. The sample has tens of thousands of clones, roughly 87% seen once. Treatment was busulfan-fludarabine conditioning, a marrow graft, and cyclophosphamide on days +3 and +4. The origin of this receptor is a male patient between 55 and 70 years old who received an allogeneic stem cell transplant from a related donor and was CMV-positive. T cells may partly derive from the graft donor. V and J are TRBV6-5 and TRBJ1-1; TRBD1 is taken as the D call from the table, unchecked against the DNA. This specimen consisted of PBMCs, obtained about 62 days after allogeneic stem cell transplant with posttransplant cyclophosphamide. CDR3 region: CASSSSDRRPEAFF.